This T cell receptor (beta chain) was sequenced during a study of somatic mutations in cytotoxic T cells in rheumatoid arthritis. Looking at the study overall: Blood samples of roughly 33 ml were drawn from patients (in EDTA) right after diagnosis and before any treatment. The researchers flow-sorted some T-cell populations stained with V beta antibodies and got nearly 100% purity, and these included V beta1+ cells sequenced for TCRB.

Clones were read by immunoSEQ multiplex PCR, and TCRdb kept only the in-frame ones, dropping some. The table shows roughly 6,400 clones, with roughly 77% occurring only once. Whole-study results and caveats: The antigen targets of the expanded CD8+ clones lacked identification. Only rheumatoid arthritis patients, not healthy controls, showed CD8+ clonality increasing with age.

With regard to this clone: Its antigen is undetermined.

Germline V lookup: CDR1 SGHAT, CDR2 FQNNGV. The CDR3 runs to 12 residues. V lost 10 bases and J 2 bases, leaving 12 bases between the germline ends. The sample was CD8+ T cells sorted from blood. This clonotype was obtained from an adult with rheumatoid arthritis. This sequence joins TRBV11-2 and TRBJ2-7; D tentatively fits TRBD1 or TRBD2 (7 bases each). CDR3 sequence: CATQGGAYEQYV. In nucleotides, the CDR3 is TGTGCCACCCAGGGGGGGGCCTACGAGCAGTACGTC.